These T cell receptor beta chains were read from a single sample in a study of cytomegalovirus exposure and HLA in healthy donors. Measured with immunoSEQ multiplex PCR; TCRdb has only the in-frame clones, and not every one. The sample has approximately 190,000 clones, over 70% seen once. Sequenced sample: PBMCs. The receptors originated from a man aged 50-59 years in good health and CMV-seronegative. CDR3s include the opening cysteine and the closing phenylalanine or tryptophan. Fields, in order: D gene, V gene, J gene, clone size, CDR3 protein, CDR3 DNA. D genes are given only for firm matches. The size entry is marked missing in some rows and otherwise reads once, few, many or a size class.

d_gene: .; v_gene: TRBV7-2; j_gene: TRBJ2-6; abundance: .; CDR3aa: CASSPGQTSGANVLTF; CDR3nt: TGTGCCAGCAGCCCCGGACAGACCTCTGGGGCCAACGTCCTGACTTTC
d_gene: .; v_gene: TRBV19; j_gene: TRBJ1-2; abundance: .; CDR3aa: CASTGGTGFYGYTF; CDR3nt: TGTGCCAGTACCGGCGGCACGGGATTCTATGGCTACACCTTC
d_gene: .; v_gene: TRBV7-9; j_gene: TRBJ2-4; abundance: .; CDR3aa: CSSSLDGARNIQYF; CDR3nt: TGTTCCAGCAGCTTAGATGGGGCGCGGAACATTCAGTACTTC
d_gene: TRBD1; v_gene: TRBV15; j_gene: TRBJ1-5; abundance: .; CDR3aa: CATAGGDQPQHF; CDR3nt: TGTGCCACCGCAGGGGGAGATCAGCCCCAGCATTTT
d_gene: .; v_gene: TRBV7-2; j_gene: TRBJ1-1; abundance: .; CDR3aa: CASSSREGRNTEAFF; CDR3nt: TGTGCCAGCAGCAGCCGGGAGGGGCGGAACACTGAAGCTTTCTTT
d_gene: .; v_gene: TRBV5-1; j_gene: TRBJ1-1; abundance: .; CDR3aa: CASSAQRGAGGTEAFF; CDR3nt: TGCGCCAGCAGCGCTCAACGGGGGGCCGGGGGCACTGAAGCTTTCTTT
d_gene: .; v_gene: TRBV7-2; j_gene: TRBJ2-1; abundance: .; CDR3aa: CASSLYTTNNEQFF; CDR3nt: TGTGCCAGCAGCTTATACACTACTAACAATGAGCAGTTCTTC
d_gene: TRBD2; v_gene: TRBV7-2; j_gene: TRBJ2-2; abundance: .; CDR3aa: CASSPRALAGGSRTGELFF; CDR3nt: TGTGCCAGCAGCCCCCGGGCGTTAGCGGGGGGTAGTCGCACCGGGGAGCTGTTTTTT
d_gene: .; v_gene: TRBV4-2; j_gene: TRBJ2-3; abundance: .; CDR3aa: CASSQDGHTDTQYF; CDR3nt: TGTGCCAGCAGCCAAGATGGGCACACAGATACGCAGTATTTT
d_gene: .; v_gene: TRBV14; j_gene: TRBJ2-4; abundance: .; CDR3aa: CASSQDPGSLGNIQYF; CDR3nt: TGTGCCAGCAGCCAAGATCCCGGGTCGTTGGGAAACATTCAGTACTTC
d_gene: .; v_gene: TRBV11-2; j_gene: TRBJ1-1; abundance: .; CDR3aa: CASSLVTGMNTEAFF; CDR3nt: TGTGCCAGCAGCTTAGTTACAGGGATGAACACTGAAGCTTTCTTT
d_gene: .; v_gene: TRBV5-4; j_gene: TRBJ1-2; abundance: .; CDR3aa: CASSLRNTGLSLGYGYTF; CDR3nt: TGTGCCAGCAGCTTGCGGAACACAGGGCTATCGCTCGGCTATGGCTACACCTTC
d_gene: TRBD1; v_gene: TRBV19; j_gene: TRBJ2-7; abundance: .; CDR3aa: CASSIIGQGSYEQYF; CDR3nt: TGTGCCAGTAGTATTATTGGACAGGGCTCCTACGAGCAGTACTTC
d_gene: .; v_gene: TRBV7-2; j_gene: TRBJ2-3; abundance: .; CDR3aa: CASSLLGVTDTQYF; CDR3nt: TGTGCCAGCAGCTTATTAGGGGTCACAGATACGCAGTATTTT
d_gene: .; v_gene: TRBV7-9; j_gene: TRBJ1-1; abundance: .; CDR3aa: CSSSPGGGGEVSEAFF; CDR3nt: TGTTCCAGCAGCCCCGGTGGCGGGGGCGAGGTCTCCGAAGCTTTCTTT
d_gene: TRBD1; v_gene: TRBV7-9; j_gene: TRBJ1-2; abundance: once; CDR3aa: CASSFSGGGYTF; CDR3nt: TGTGCCAGCAGCTTCTCAGGGGGCGGCTACACCTTC
d_gene: .; v_gene: TRBV15; j_gene: TRBJ1-5; abundance: once; CDR3aa: CATSRDVRVRGQPQHF; CDR3nt: TGTGCCACCAGCAGAGATGTCCGGGTCCGCGGGCAGCCCCAGCATTTT
d_gene: TRBD1; v_gene: TRBV9; j_gene: TRBJ1-1; abundance: .; CDR3aa: CARPVRGRDTEAFF; CDR3nt: TGTGCCAGACCGGTAAGGGGGCGCGATACTGAAGCTTTCTTT
d_gene: TRBD1; v_gene: TRBV6-5; j_gene: TRBJ1-2; abundance: few; CDR3aa: CASSYSQGELYGYTF; CDR3nt: TGTGCCAGCAGTTACTCTCAGGGGGAGCTCTATGGCTACACCTTC
d_gene: .; v_gene: TRBV6-1; j_gene: TRBJ1-3; abundance: .; CDR3aa: CASREETGNTIYF; CDR3nt: TGTGCCAGCAGGGAGGAGACTGGAAACACCATATATTTT
d_gene: .; v_gene: TRBV5-6; j_gene: TRBJ2-7; abundance: .; CDR3aa: CASSLVGQFSYEQYF; CDR3nt: TGTGCCAGCAGCTTGGTTGGGCAGTTCTCCTACGAGCAGTACTTC
d_gene: .; v_gene: TRBV7-9; j_gene: TRBJ2-5; abundance: .; CDR3aa: CASSRTGVPEETQYF; CDR3nt: TGTGCCAGCAGCCGAACAGGAGTCCCAGAGGAGACCCAGTACTTC
d_gene: .; v_gene: TRBV18; j_gene: TRBJ2-5; abundance: .; CDR3aa: CASSLLEMAKETQYF; CDR3nt: TGTGCCAGCTCTCTCCTGGAGATGGCAAAGGAGACCCAGTACTTC
d_gene: TRBD1; v_gene: TRBV27; j_gene: TRBJ2-2; abundance: .; CDR3aa: CASSSDRGGELFF; CDR3nt: TGTGCCAGCAGTAGCGACAGGGGCGGGGAGCTGTTTTTT
d_gene: .; v_gene: TRBV4-3; j_gene: TRBJ1-1; abundance: once; CDR3aa: CASSQERVAFF; CDR3nt: TGCGCCAGCAGCCAAGAGCGAGTAGCTTTCTTT
d_gene: .; v_gene: TRBV21-1; j_gene: TRBJ1-5; abundance: .; CDR3aa: CASRVDSNSSNQPQHF; CDR3nt: TGTGCCAGCAGGGTTGACAGTAATTCTAGCAATCAGCCCCAGCATTTT
d_gene: .; v_gene: TRBV10-3; j_gene: TRBJ1-1; abundance: .; CDR3aa: CAPGRATMNTEAFF; CDR3nt: TGTGCCCCCGGCAGGGCGACGATGAACACTGAAGCTTTCTTT
d_gene: .; v_gene: TRBV19; j_gene: TRBJ2-2; abundance: .; CDR3aa: CASSGFRGASSTGELFF; CDR3nt: TGTGCCAGTAGTGGGTTCCGGGGGGCGAGCAGCACCGGGGAGCTGTTTTTT
d_gene: TRBD1; v_gene: TRBV4-1; j_gene: TRBJ1-2; abundance: once; CDR3aa: CASSHPGGRRYGYTF; CDR3nt: TGCGCCAGCAGCCATCCAGGGGGCAGGAGGTATGGCTACACCTTC